This note documents a single TCR beta chain sequence. What it binds is unknown. The CDR3 contains 13 residues. V shed 2 bases and J 4 bases; nucleotides not matched to a gene: 4. Germline CDR1 reads GTSNPN; CDR2 reads SVGIG (reference sequence). The entry originates in a study of OX40 agonist ivuxolimab in advanced cancers. Study outcomes and limitations: Relative to CD4+, CD8+ T cells held more expanded clones on average.

Generated by immunoSEQ multiplex PCR, the TCRdb table keeps only in-frame clones and is missing some. Of roughly 80,000 clones in the sample, roughly 82% were seen once. The sequence was collected from an adult with an advanced solid tumor such as melanoma, head and neck, liver or kidney cancer. This sample comprised CD4+ or CD8+ T cells sorted from blood, obtained in a trial of the OX40 agonist ivuxolimab. The chain joins TRBV30 to TRBJ1-2, with 7 bases aligning to TRBD1. The CDR3 nucleotides read TGTGCCTGGAGTCTTGGGACAGTCTATGGCTACACCTTC. Translated, it gives CAWSLGTVYGYTF.